These 9 T cell receptor beta chains were sequenced from one sample in a study of blood T cell repertoires in COVID-19. Libraries were prepared by immunoSEQ multiplex PCR; TCRdb keeps only in-frame clonotypes and omits some of them. The table has about 61,000 clones, almost 90% seen once. The specimen was peripheral blood. The receptors come from a woman of 80 years or more with active COVID-19.

The chain combines TRBV27 with TRBJ2-1; possible D gene TRBD2, 5 bases. The CDR3 runs 13 residues. The ends were cut back, 8 bases at V and 9 bases at J, with 17 bases in the middle. Germline values: CDR1 MNHEY, CDR2 SMNVEV (reference sequence). The CDR3 region is CASHGSARGEQFF. Written as DNA, the CDR3 is TGTGCCAGCCACGGGTCGGCCCGGGGTGAGCAGTTCTTC.

The chain uses TRBV5-5 and TRBJ2-7; TRBD1 matches at 8 bases. The CDR3 is 16 amino acids. V lost 5 bases to trimming and J lost 6 bases; unmatched junction nucleotides: 16. Germline V gene lookup returns CDR1 SGHKS and CDR2 YYEKEE (reference sequence). CDR3: CASSPQDRVRVREQYF. The CDR3 DNA reads TGTGCCAGCAGTCCACAGGACAGGGTTCGGGTACGCGAGCAGTACTTC.

The rearrangement uses TRBV10-2 and TRBJ2-7, with 16 bases lining up with TRBD2. V gave up 9 bases and J gave up 3 bases; unmatched junction bases: 23. The CDR3 runs 21 residues. Germline V CDR1 and CDR2: WSHSY, SAAADI. CDR3 DNA: TGCGCCAGTCGGGACAGGGGCAACCCCGGGACTAGCGGGGGGGCCCTCTACGAGCAGTACTTC. Translated: CASRDRGNPGTSGGALYEQYF.

The chain is built from TRBV28 and TRBJ1-2; 8 bases are shared with TRBD1. Germline CDR1 reads MDHEN; CDR2 reads SYDVKM. The CDR3 extends over 14 amino acids. Germline trimming cut 1 base from V and 4 bases from J; bases unmatched to any gene: 2. The CDR3 coding sequence is TGTGCCAGCAGTTTATCAACAGGGGGCTATGGCTACACCTTC. Its translation is CASSLSTGGYGYTF.

V usage is TRBV6-5 and J usage is TRBJ2-7, with TRBD2 identical over 9 bases. Germline CDR1 reads MNHEY; CDR2 reads SVGAGI. CDR3 length: 13 amino acids. With 7 bases clipped from V and 3 bases from J, the junction kept 4 bases outside the gene matches. The DNA of the CDR3 is TGTGCCAGCAAGCGGGGGGCGAACTACGAGCAGTACTTC. Its protein product is CASKRGANYEQYF.

The V and J genes are TRBV28 and TRBJ2-1; D is possibly TRBD2 (7 bases). The CDR3 runs to 18 residues. Between the trimmed V and J ends, which lost 6 bases and 4 bases, there was a span of 25 bases. The germline V gene has CDR1 MDHEN and CDR2 SYDVKM. CDR3 residues: CASSSDGGRRGRYNEQFF. Here the CDR3 DNA reads TGTGCCAGCAGCTCGGACGGGGGGCGGCGGGGGCGGTACAATGAGCAGTTCTTC.

The chain uses TRBV6-5 and TRBJ1-1; TRBD1 might be the D (6 bases). Per germline, CDR1 MNHEY and CDR2 SVGAGI. The CDR3 has 14 residues. The V end lost 7 bases, the J end lost 4 bases, and 16 bases lay between the germline ends. CDR3 sequence: CASTSEGVSTEAFF. The CDR3 DNA is TGTGCCAGCACCAGTGAGGGGGTGAGCACTGAAGCTTTCTTT.

This rearrangement joins TRBV5-6 to TRBJ2-1; 10 nucleotides agree with TRBD2. The V segment lost 1 base and the J segment 9 bases; nucleotides outside the gene matches: 7. Germline lookup yields CDR1 SGHDT and CDR2 YYEEEE. There are 15 residues in the CDR3. CDR3 in amino acids: CASSLSLAGEVEQFF. DNA of the CDR3: TGTGCCAGCAGCTTGTCCCTAGCGGGGGAGGTTGAGCAGTTCTTC. The full variable domain, with the rest looked up from reference TRBV5-6 and TRBJ2-1, is DAGVTQSPTHLIKTRGQQVTLRCSPKSGHDTVSWYQQALGQGPQFIFQYYEEEERQRGNFPDRFSGHQFPNYSSELNVNALLLGDSALYLCASSLSLAGEVEQFFGPGTRLTVL.

The chain employs TRBV28 and TRBJ1-4; TRBD1 agrees at 9 bases. J was trimmed by 8 bases and V by 3 bases; bases with no gene match: 7. In germline, CDR1 is MDHEN, CDR2 SYDVKM. There are 15 residues in the CDR3. Written as DNA, the CDR3 is TGTGCCAGCAGTTTGTTGGACAGGGGTGGGGAAAAACTGTTTTTT. Amino acids: CASSLLDRGGEKLFF.